The 23 T cell receptor beta chains presented below share a single source sample, sequenced in a study of blood T cell repertoires in COVID-19. Profiled with immunoSEQ multiplex PCR; TCRdb holds only in-frame clones, not every one. This table has roughly 55,000 clones, 70% to 90% appearing once. Sequencing was carried out using peripheral blood. The origin of the receptors is a man between 60 and 70 years old with active or convalescent COVID-19.

The CDR3 region has the DNA TGTGCCAGCAGCTTACTTTCGGGACTCGGTGAGCAGTACTTC. As protein: CASSLLSGLGEQYF. This chain links TRBV5-4 with TRBJ2-7; tentatively, D is TRBD2 (6 bases). V was shortened by 2 bases and J by 7 bases, with 16 bases between the two germline ends. The CDR3 runs to 14 residues. Germline values: CDR1 SGHNT, CDR2 YYREEE (reference sequence).

The V call is TRBV19, the J call TRBJ1-5; TRBD1 matches at 7 bases. The CDR3 loop spans 17 amino acids. V was clipped by 5 bases and J by 3 bases; unmatched bases: 13. Germline V gives CDR1 LNHDA, CDR2 SQIVND (reference sequence). The CDR3 bases are TGTGCCAGTAGTCTCTACCGGGACAGTACGTTCAATCAGCCCCAGCATTTT. Translation gives CASSLYRDSTFNQPQHF.

This chain joins TRBV19 and TRBJ1-1, with 7 bases lining up with TRBD1. The CDR3 consists of 15 residues. Looked up from germline, CDR1 is LNHDA and CDR2 is SQIVND (reference sequence). Trimming cost V 5 bases and J 4 bases; bases outside gene matches: 10. The CDR3 protein is CASSPKGALGTEAFF. DNA for the CDR3: TGTGCCAGTAGTCCCAAGGGGGCGCTGGGCACTGAAGCTTTCTTT. Using reference TRBV19 and TRBJ1-1 for the parts outside the CDR3, the full variable domain is DGGITQSPKYLFRKEGQNVTLSCEQNLNHDAMYWYRQDPGQGLRLIYYSQIVNDFQKGDIAEGYSVSREKKESFPLTVTSAQKNPTAFYLCASSPKGALGTEAFFGQGTRLTVV.

The rearrangement joins TRBV7-9 to TRBJ2-3; D call uncertain. V was clipped by 3 bases and J by 0 bases, with 4 bases between them. The CDR3 is made up of 13 amino acids. Germline V gives CDR1 SEHNR, CDR2 FQNEAQ (reference sequence). CDR3 nucleotides: TGTGCCAGCAGCTTGGCCAGCACAGATACGCAGTATTTT. It is translated as CASSLASTDTQYF.

J is TRBJ2-5 and V is TRBV11-2, with a possible D match to TRBD1 (6 bases). The CDR3 extends over 14 amino acids. Germline V gene data show CDR1 as SGHAT and CDR2 as FQNNGV. V gave up 4 bases and J gave up 1 base, with 10 bases separating them. CDR3 residues: CASSSPTGQETQYF. The CDR3 DNA reads as TGTGCCAGCAGCTCACCGACAGGCCAAGAGACCCAGTACTTC.

This chain links TRBV3-1 (or the pseudogene TRBV3-2) with TRBJ2-5; TRBD1 matches at 7 bases. The junction had 8 bases not matched to a gene; V was cut back by 0 bases and J by 4 bases. Germline loops: CDR1 LGHDT, CDR2 YNNKEL (reference sequence). The CDR3 consists of 16 residues. Here the CDR3 DNA reads TGTGCCAGCAGCCAAGATCGTACAGGGGCAGGAGAGACCCAGTACTTC. It yields the protein CASSQDRTGAGETQYF.

The rearrangement joins TRBV30 to TRBJ1-6, with TRBD1 matching 7 bases. V lost 4 bases to trimming and J lost 7 bases; unmatched junction nucleotides: 4. This CDR3 is 13 amino acids long. CDR1 is GTSNPN and CDR2 is SVGIG in the germline V gene (reference sequence). This CDR3 is CAWNRDRNSPLHF. CDR3 sequence (DNA): TGTGCCTGGAACCGGGACAGAAATTCACCCCTCCACTTT.

Written as DNA, the CDR3 is TGCGCCAGCAGCGAACAGGGGTTGGTGGAGACCCAGTACTTC. Its protein product is CASSEQGLVETQYF. The J gene is TRBJ2-5, the V gene TRBV5-1; 7 bases are shared with TRBD1. This CDR3 comprises 14 residues. CDR1 SGHRS and CDR2 YFSETQ come from the germline V gene. The V and J ends lost 4 bases and 5 bases, in that order; junction bases with no gene match: 8.

The chain is built from TRBV5-1 and TRBJ1-4; TRBD1 aligns across 7 bases. The V gene end was trimmed by 0 bases and the J gene end by 8 bases; junction bases not matched to a gene: 7. This CDR3 contains 15 residues. Germline V gives CDR1 SGHRS, CDR2 YFSETQ. The CDR3 spells CASSLATGPREKLFF. CDR3 nucleotides: TGCGCCAGCAGCTTGGCGACAGGGCCCAGAGAAAAACTGTTTTTT.

The chain employs TRBV5-1 and TRBJ2-1; TRBD2 matches at 8 bases. Trimming took 1 base from V and 2 from J; bases not matched to a gene: 11. This CDR3 spans 18 amino acids. CDR1 SGHRS and CDR2 YFSETQ come from the germline V gene. CDR3 residues: CASSLSLLAGVTYNEQFF. CDR3 bases: TGCGCCAGCAGCTTGTCCCTGCTAGCGGGCGTGACCTACAATGAGCAGTTCTTC.

A single count supports this clone. This rearrangement joins TRBV6-6 to TRBJ2-7; perhaps TRBD2 as D (6 bases). The length of the CDR3 is 12 residues. Germline loops: CDR1 MNHNY, CDR2 SVGAGI (reference sequence). V was clipped by 2 bases and J by 11 bases, with 13 bases between them. The CDR3 protein is CASSYVGGEEYF. The CDR3 coding sequence is TGTGCCAGCAGTTACGTGGGTGGGGAGGAGTACTTC.

This chain connects TRBV11-2 to TRBJ1-2; possible D gene TRBD1, 5 bases. V was trimmed by 5 bases and J by 5 bases, leaving 9 bases between them. From germline, CDR1 is SGHAT and CDR2 FQNNGV. The CDR3 consists of 12 residues. CDR3 amino acids: CASSQTEYGYTF. CDR3 DNA sequence: TGTGCCAGCAGCCAGACAGAGTATGGCTACACCTTC.

The rearrangement links TRBV6-5 to TRBJ2-3; D gene unclear. The CDR3 is made up of 15 amino acids. V was shortened by 2 bases and J by 2 bases, with 11 bases between the two germline ends. Germline CDR1 reads MNHEY; CDR2 reads SVGAGI. DNA for the CDR3: TGTGCCAGCAGTTACCGCTCAGGAACCACAGATACGCAGTATTTT. It translates to CASSYRSGTTDTQYF.

CDR3 sequence: CASSYEMNTEAFF. The CDR3 bases are TGTGCCAGCAGTTACGAGATGAACACTGAAGCTTTCTTT. The rearrangement uses TRBV6-5 and TRBJ1-1; D call uncertain. CDR1 is MNHEY, CDR2 SVGAGI, per germline. This CDR3 has 13 amino acids. V lost 2 bases, J lost 0 bases, and 4 bases lay in between.

The J gene is TRBJ2-5, the V gene TRBV24-1; no clear D. Germline V lookup: CDR1 KGHDR, CDR2 SFDVKD. With 4 bases removed from V and 1 base from J, the gap between germline ends came to 12 bases. The CDR3 has 15 residues. The CDR3 spells CATSDTKTPQETQYF. CDR3 in DNA: TGTGCCACCAGTGACACAAAAACCCCCCAAGAGACCCAGTACTTC.

The chain links TRBV27 to TRBJ2-1; 9 nucleotides line up with TRBD2. The ends lost 0 bases at V and 7 bases at J; junction bases unmatched: 10. The CDR3 loop spans 17 amino acids. Germline CDR1 is MNHEY and CDR2 is SMNVEV (reference sequence). This CDR3 is CASSLSDYLAGRNEQFF. The CDR3 region has the DNA TGTGCCAGCAGTTTATCGGATTATCTAGCGGGAAGGAATGAGCAGTTCTTC.

CDR3 protein: CASSADRGSNQPQHF. The CDR3 bases are TGTGCCAGCAGCGCGGACAGGGGAAGCAATCAGCCCCAGCATTTT. This rearrangement joins TRBV5-6 to TRBJ1-5; 9 nucleotides agree with TRBD1. From germline, CDR1 is SGHDT and CDR2 YYEEEE. The trim removed 4 bases at V and 1 base at J, leaving 3 bases unmatched. CDR3 length equals 15 residues. The variable domain in full, completed from reference TRBV5-6 and TRBJ1-5, reads DAGVTQSPTHLIKTRGQQVTLRCSPKSGHDTVSWYQQALGQGPQFIFQYYEEEERQRGNFPDRFSGHQFPNYSSELNVNALLLGDSALYLCASSADRGSNQPQHFGDGTRLSIL.

This clone has only one observation. The V and J genes are TRBV19 and TRBJ2-3; TRBD2 matches at 9 bases. The germline V gene has CDR1 LNHDA and CDR2 SQIVND (reference sequence). V lost 5 bases and J lost 2; bases outside the gene matches: 5. The CDR3 consists of 15 residues. The CDR3 DNA reads TGTGCCAGTAGTCGCCTAGCGGGAACCACAGATACGCAGTATTTT. Amino acids: CASSRLAGTTDTQYF.

The table lists this clone with a few counts. The chain combines TRBV7-9 with TRBJ1-5, with D tentatively TRBD1 (5 bases). V shed 3 bases and J shed 6 bases, with 9 bases lying between them. The germline V gene encodes CDR1 SEHNR and CDR2 FQNEAQ (reference sequence). This CDR3 comprises 13 residues. CDR3 loop: CASSLAGSQPQHF. Here the CDR3 DNA reads TGTGCCAGCAGCTTGGCAGGGTCTCAGCCCCAGCATTTT.

This rearrangement joins TRBV12-3 or TRBV12-4 to TRBJ1-2; 9 bases are a match to TRBD1. The CDR3 spans 13 residues. V was pared by 3 bases and J by 8 bases, with 4 bases of the junction left unmatched. The CDR3 is CASSLGQGSGYTF. The CDR3 nucleotides are TGTGCCAGCAGTTTGGGACAGGGCTCCGGCTACACCTTC.

The V gene is TRBV4-2, the J gene TRBJ1-2; D is perhaps TRBD1 (5 bases). The CDR3 sequence is 15 residues long. Germline CDR1 and CDR2: LGHNA and YNFKEQ. Between the trimmed V and J ends, which lost 0 bases and 6 bases, there was a span of 14 bases. CDR3 DNA sequence: TGTGCCAGCAGCCAAGATGGGGCGACAGCCGATGGCTACACCTTC. Translating it yields CASSQDGATADGYTF.

The chain links TRBV3-1 (or the pseudogene TRBV3-2) to TRBJ1-2; 8 nucleotides agree with TRBD1. Germline V gene data show CDR1 as LGHDT and CDR2 as YNNKEL (reference sequence). The CDR3 contains 15 residues. Losses at the gene ends were 4 bases for V and 8 bases for J; bases not matched to a gene: 12. Here the CDR3 reads CASSLSSGQAGGYTF. The CDR3 nucleotides are TGTGCCAGCAGCCTTTCGTCGGGACAGGCTGGGGGCTACACCTTC.

The chain couples TRBV5-6 to TRBJ1-1; 8 positions agree with TRBD1. V shed 3 bases, J shed 2 bases, and the junction held 6 bases outside the gene matches. Germline CDR1 SGHDT, CDR2 YYEEEE. The CDR3 totals 15 residues. CDR3 DNA sequence: TGTGCCAGCAGCTGGGGCAGGGGGCGAAACACTGAAGCTTTCTTT. Translation gives CASSWGRGRNTEAFF.